This TCR beta chain was obtained from a study of CXCR3-negative and CXCR3-positive naive CD8 T cells. Whole-study findings and limits: Naive cells positive for CXCR3 carried more hydrophobic TRB CDR3s than CXCR3-negative ones.

There are 15 residues in the CDR3. Germline lookup yields CDR1 LNHDA and CDR2 SQIVND (reference sequence). The libraries of TRB cDNA were prepared using 5' RACE with UMI labels. For each CDR3 protein, TCRdb gives one entry from its re-call of the 5' RACE reads, without DNA. The sample has about 120,000 distinct CDR3 sequences. Subsets of CD8+ T cells were each sorted in triplicate at a few hundred thousand cells apiece. About this clonotype itself: Its cognate antigen is unknown.

Sequenced material: naive CXCR3+ CD8+ T cells from blood. Sample subset: CD45RO-CCR7+CD27+CD95- naive CD8+ T cells expressing CXCR3 (TNR3+). The sequence derives from a human donor in good health. Some clones in this sample may be carry-over from other donors' samples. The chain combines TRBV19 with TRBJ1-1; TCRdb's D gene call, TRBD1, goes unchecked for lack of DNA. CDR3 region: CASSPRRERSTEAFF.